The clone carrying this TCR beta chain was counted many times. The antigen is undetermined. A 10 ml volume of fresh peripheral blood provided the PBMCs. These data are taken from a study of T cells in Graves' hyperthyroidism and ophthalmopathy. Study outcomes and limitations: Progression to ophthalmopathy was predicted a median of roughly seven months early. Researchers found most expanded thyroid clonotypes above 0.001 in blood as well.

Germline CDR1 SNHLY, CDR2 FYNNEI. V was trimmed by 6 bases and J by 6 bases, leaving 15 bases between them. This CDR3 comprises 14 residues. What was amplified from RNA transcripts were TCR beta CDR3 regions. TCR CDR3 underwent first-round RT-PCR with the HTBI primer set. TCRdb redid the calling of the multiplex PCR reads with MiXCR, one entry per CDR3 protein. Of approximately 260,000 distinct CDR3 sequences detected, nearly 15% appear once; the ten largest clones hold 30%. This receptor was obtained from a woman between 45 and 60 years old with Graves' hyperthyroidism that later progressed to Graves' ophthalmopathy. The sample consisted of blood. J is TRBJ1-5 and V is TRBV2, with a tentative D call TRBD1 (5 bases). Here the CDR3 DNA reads TGTGCCAGCAGGGGAAGGTGGGGGGTTCAGCCCCAGCATTTT. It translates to CASRGRWGVQPQHF.